This T cell receptor (beta chain) is from a study of a mutant IDH1 vaccine in newly diagnosed glioma. Time point given: week 23, last vaccination. The content of each vaccine dose was 300 ug of mutant IDH1 20-mer peptide, and topical imiquimod accompanied it. Germline V gene data show CDR1 as SGHRS and CDR2 as YFSETQ. V lost 7 bases to trimming and J lost 4 bases; unmatched junction nucleotides: 8. The CDR3 runs to 14 residues. About this clone itself: What it binds is unknown.

Clones were sequenced by immunoSEQ multiplex PCR, and TCRdb holds only the in-frame ones, with some missing. The sample contains 50,000 to 85,000 clones, around 82% of which appear only once. The TCR originated in a man aged 18 to 30 with glioma. The sample consisted of PBMCs, taken from a glioma patient whose treatment included an IDH1 peptide vaccine. The chain is built from TRBV5-1 and TRBJ2-5, with 9 bases that match TRBD1. The DNA of the CDR3 is TGCGCCAGCTTTCCCGGGACAGGGATAGAGACCCAGTACTTC. Amino acid sequence: CASFPGTGIETQYF.